This T cell receptor beta chain was sequenced in a study of metastatic and nonmetastatic thyroid tumors. Every patient underwent thyroid surgery untreated. Per the original data handling: A classifier for distant metastasis in papillary thyroid cancer was constructed using CDR3 differences observed across clinicopathological groups. TCRdb redid the clone calls on the PCR reads using MiXCR. TCRdb, not the authors, supplied the V and J calls. The sample lists tens of thousands of clones, around 28% seen once, with about 18% in the top ten. This clone appeared many times. Trimming pared 0 bases from V and 1 base from J, leaving 4 bases between. This CDR3 has 13 residues. Germline-derived CDR1 and CDR2 are GTSNPN and SVGIG (reference sequence).

The chain carries TRBV30 and TRBJ1-5; D unclear. The sequence was collected from a male donor with papillary thyroid cancer or a benign thyroid nodule (not recorded which). Some clones in this sample may be carry-over from other donors' samples. The sequencing sample was made of blood. The CDR3 loop is CAWSVDSNQPQHF. DNA of the CDR3: TGTGCCTGGAGTGTAGACAGCAATCAGCCCCAGCATTTT.